The T cell receptor beta chain described here comes from a study of Ad26.COV2.S vaccination and SARS-CoV-2 variants. About the research overall: By the intramuscular route, Ad26.COV2.S was given once, or twice 56 days apart. The study's findings and limits: In TCR breadth and depth analyses, total T cell responses may have been underestimated.

V shed 4 bases and J 0 bases; nucleotides not matched to a gene: 16. CDR1 is LGHNA, CDR2 YNFKEQ, per germline. The CDR3 length is 19 residues. Sequencing was performed with immunoSEQ multiplex PCR; in TCRdb, only in-frame clones are kept and a portion is missing. The sample has a few hundred thousand clones, roughly 87% seen once. On this clone: Its target is unknown.

Treatment meaning: roughly 18 received Ad26.COV2.S at low or high dose, single or two shots; about 5 received placebo; per-sample allocation not given. Vaccine and placebo recipients were sampled on day 63 after the first injection. The sequence was obtained from a person between 18 and 59 years old who received the Ad26.COV2.S COVID-19 vaccine or a placebo. This chain links TRBV4-2 with TRBJ2-3; 7 bases align to TRBD2. Sequenced material: peripheral blood, taken in a trial of Ad26.COV2.S vaccine versus placebo. CDR3 sequence (DNA): TGTGCCAGCAGCCCTCTAAACCTACTAGCGTCGACTAGCACAGATACGCAGTATTTT. This encodes CASSPLNLLASTSTDTQYF.